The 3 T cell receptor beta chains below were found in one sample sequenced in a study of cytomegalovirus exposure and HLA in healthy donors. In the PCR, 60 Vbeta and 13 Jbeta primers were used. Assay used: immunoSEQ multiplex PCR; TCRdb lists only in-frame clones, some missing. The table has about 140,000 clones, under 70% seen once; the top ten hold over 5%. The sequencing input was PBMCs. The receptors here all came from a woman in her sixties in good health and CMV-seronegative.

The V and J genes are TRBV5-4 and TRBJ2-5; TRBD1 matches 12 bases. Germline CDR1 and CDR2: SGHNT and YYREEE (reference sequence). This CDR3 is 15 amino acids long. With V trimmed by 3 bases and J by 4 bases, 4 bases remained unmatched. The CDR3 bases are TGTGCCAGCAGCTCTGGGACAGGGGGCTTAGAGACCCAGTACTTC. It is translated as CASSSGTGGLETQYF.

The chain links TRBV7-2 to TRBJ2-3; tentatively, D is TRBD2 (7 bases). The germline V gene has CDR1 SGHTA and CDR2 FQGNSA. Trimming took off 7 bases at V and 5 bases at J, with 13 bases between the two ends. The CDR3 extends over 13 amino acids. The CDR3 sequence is CASTAGAGDTQYF. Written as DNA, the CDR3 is TGTGCCAGCACGGCGGGGGCGGGAGATACGCAGTATTTT.

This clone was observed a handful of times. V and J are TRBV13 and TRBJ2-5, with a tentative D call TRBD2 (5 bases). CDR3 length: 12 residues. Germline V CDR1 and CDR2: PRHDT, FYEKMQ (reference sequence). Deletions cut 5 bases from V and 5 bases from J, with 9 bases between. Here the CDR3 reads CASSRRGETQYF. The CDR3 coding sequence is TGTGCCAGCAGCCGAAGAGGGGAGACCCAGTACTTC.